Shown below are 2 T cell receptor beta chains from a single sample sequenced in a study of blood T cell repertoires in COVID-19. Libraries were prepared by immunoSEQ multiplex PCR; TCRdb keeps only in-frame clonotypes and omits some of them. The sample has about 170,000 clones, roughly 84% seen once; the top ten hold over 7%. Input material: PBMCs or T cells enriched from blood (not recorded which). Source of these receptors: a woman aged 45-59 years who had recovered from COVID-19.

In this sample, this clone turned up once. The rearrangement links TRBV11-2 to TRBJ2-3, with D uncertain. CDR3 length equals 12 residues. CDR1 and CDR2 from the germline V gene are SGHAT and FQNNGV. Trimming pared 1 base from V and 5 bases from J, leaving 4 bases between. The CDR3 DNA sequence: TGTGCCAGCAGCTTAGGTCGAGATACGCAGTATTTT. Translating gives CASSLGRDTQYF.

The J gene is TRBJ2-1, the V gene TRBV5-6, with 11 bases aligning to TRBD1. The ends lost 0 bases at V and 6 bases at J; junction bases unmatched: 2. The germline V gene has CDR1 SGHDT and CDR2 YYEEEE. CDR3 size: 15 residues. CDR3 protein: CASSLAGTGGNEQFF. The CDR3 bases are TGTGCCAGCAGCTTGGCCGGGACAGGGGGCAATGAGCAGTTCTTC. Together with reference TRBV5-6 and TRBJ2-1, the CDR3 gives the full variable domain: DAGVTQSPTHLIKTRGQQVTLRCSPKSGHDTVSWYQQALGQGPQFIFQYYEEEERQRGNFPDRFSGHQFPNYSSELNVNALLLGDSALYLCASSLAGTGGNEQFFGPGTRLTVL.